Sequencing of this TCR beta chain was carried out in a study of T cell repertoires in cytomegalovirus infection. TCRdb reanalysed the reads using MiXCR and keeps one entry per CDR3 protein. The top ten hold about two fifths of the sample, which has a few hundred thousand distinct CDR3 sequences, under 45% seen once. The CDR3 is 13 amino acids. Looked up from germline, CDR1 is SEHNR and CDR2 is FQNEAQ (reference sequence). After removal of 10 bases from V and 4 bases from J, the junction contained 7 bases not matched to a gene. Regarding this clonotype: The antigen is not known.

The TCR sequence derives from a human donor in good health (CMV status not recorded). Some clones in this sample may be carry-over from other donors' samples. The sample was cultured PBMCs, taken from culture after CMV antigen stimulation. The chain uses TRBV7-9 and TRBJ2-1; 7 bases map to TRBD2. This CDR3 is CATGSGNYNEQFF. For the CDR3, the DNA is TGTGCCACGGGGAGCGGGAATTACAATGAGCAGTTCTTC.